The T cell receptor beta chain under discussion was sequenced for a study of shared clonotypes between healthy human individuals. The repertoire was sequenced with immunoSEQ multiplex PCR; TCRdb's copy has only in-frame clones and lacks some. The sample records around 2.3 million clones, 90% to 96% being singletons. The CDR3 extends over 14 amino acids. The V gene lost 5 bases and the J gene lost 4 bases, with 14 bases spanning the gap. Germline loops: CDR1 MNHNY, CDR2 SVGAGI (reference sequence). What was sequenced was naive CD4+ T cells sorted from blood. Subset here: CD45RA+ positively selected. The clonotype was recovered from a young man in good health. This chain uses TRBV6-6 with TRBJ2-5; D uncertain. The CDR3 nucleotides read TGTGCCAGCAGTCCCCAGTGGATTTTAGAGACCCAGTACTTC. It is translated as CASSPQWILETQYF.